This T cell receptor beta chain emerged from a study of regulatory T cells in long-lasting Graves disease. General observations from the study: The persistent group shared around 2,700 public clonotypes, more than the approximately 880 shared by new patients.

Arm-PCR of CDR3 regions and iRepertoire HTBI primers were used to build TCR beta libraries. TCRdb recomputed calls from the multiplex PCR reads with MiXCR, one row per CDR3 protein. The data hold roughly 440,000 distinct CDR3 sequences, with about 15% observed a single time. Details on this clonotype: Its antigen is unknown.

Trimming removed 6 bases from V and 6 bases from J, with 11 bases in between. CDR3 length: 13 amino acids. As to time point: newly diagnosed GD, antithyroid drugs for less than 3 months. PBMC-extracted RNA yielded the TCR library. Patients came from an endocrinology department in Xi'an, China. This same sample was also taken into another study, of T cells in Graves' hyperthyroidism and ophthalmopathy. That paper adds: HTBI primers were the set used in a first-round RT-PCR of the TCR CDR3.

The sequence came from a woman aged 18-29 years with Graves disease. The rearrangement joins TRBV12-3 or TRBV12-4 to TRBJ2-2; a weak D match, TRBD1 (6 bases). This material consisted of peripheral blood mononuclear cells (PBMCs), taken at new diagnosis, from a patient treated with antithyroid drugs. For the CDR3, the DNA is TGTGCCAGCAGGATACAGGGTTCCGGGGAGCTGTTTTTT. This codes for CASRIQGSGELFF.